This T cell receptor (beta chain) is drawn from a study of T-cell memory formation after mild COVID-19 (dated by TCRdb to the early 2020s). In the study overall: TCR sequence clusters from the two donors were largely donor specific. T-cell clones expanding and contracting after mild COVID-19 in a couple of donors were tracked by longitudinal TCRalpha and TCRbeta repertoire sequencing. Two young, previously healthy adult volunteers made up the cohort, one male and one female. The study at large found these results: Balanced CD4/CD8 phenotypes were observed for clones contracting from day 15 to 85, whereas a bias towards CD4+ was observed for a second wave of clones expanding from day 15 to 37. The detection of some responding clones in pre-infection memory suggests that pre-existing cross-reactive memory T cells joined the SARS-CoV-2 response. Contracting CD4+ clones were located mainly in the CM and EM memory subsets, whereas CD8+ clones were found to be enriched in EMRA. The study included only two mild cases, and larger cohorts that include severe cases with pre-infection samples were judged to be necessary. SARS-CoV-2 specificity was not confirmed for the second-wave clones peaking on day 37.

Ficoll-Paque density gradient centrifugation was the method used to isolate PBMCs. Sequenced on an Illumina NovaSeq 6000. Using 5'RACE with constant-segment primers, TCRalpha and TCRbeta cDNA libraries were constructed, with sample barcodes and unique molecular identifiers added in the process. Trizol reagent was used to extract RNA from every sample. The libraries were amplified in two PCR steps, and the second step added a second sample barcode and Illumina TruSeq adapters. Sequencing of the libraries was done on an Illumina NovaSeq, producing 2 x 150 bp paired-end reads. The source study handled its data this way. With migec v1.2.7, reads were demultiplexed and then collapsed into UMI-guided consensus sequences. With mixcr v2.1.11, UMI consensuses were aligned to TRA and TRB V and J templates and assembled into clonotypes. A clonotype was counted as expanded or contracted only when both edgeR and NoisET called the clonotype significant, with the noise models trained on biological replicates. For edgeR calls, the thresholds were a false discovery rate-adjusted p below 0.01 and a log2 fold-change of 1. As an exploratory analysis of dynamics, max-normalized trajectories of the 1000 most abundant clonotypes were examined with PCA combined with hierarchical clustering. The CD4 or CD8 phenotype of responding clones was assigned using the separately sequenced CD4+ and CD8+ repertoires. TCRdb reworked the public reads: Q25 trimming with fastp, MiXCR clone assembly, productive beta chains retained. Every distinct CDR3 protein forms one entry, paired with its most common genes and DNA. What appears here as the V and J calls and clone size reflects TCRdb's work, not the paper's. This sample has 300,000 to 350,000 distinct CDR3 sequences in its table, and approximately 14% of those were observed once. The leading ten clones occupy roughly 23% of the sample.

V and J lose 4 bases and 6 bases, and a span of 9 bases separates them. The CDR3 starts with the cysteine, ends with the phenylalanine, and has 13 residues. Kept here is only the CDR3 DNA, which spans 39 bases and is read in frame from base 1. Per the germline V gene, SGHTA is the CDR1 and FQGNSA is the CDR2. Comments on this clonotype: Its antigen remains unidentified. Per-base quality was not reported, and no clone a single base away is much larger than it.

The clonotype originates from a young man who had mild COVID-19 (a few samples of this study predate the infection). The sample titles of this study are shuffled in the database, so cell type and time point are left out; the donor was told from shared clones. The sample consisted of PBMCs or a T cell subset sorted from them (not recorded which). Here the chain combines TRBV7-2 and TRBJ2-2, with an unclear D gene assignment. The bases are TGTGCCAGCAGCTCGGTGGTGTCCGGGGAGCTGTTTTTT. Its translation is CASSSVVSGELFF. The reference TRBV7-2 and TRBJ2-2 proteins fill in what lies around the CDR3, so the full variable domain reads GAGVSQSPSNKVTEKGKDVELRCDPISGHTALYWYRQSLGQGLEFLIYFQGNSAPDKSGLPSDRFSAERTGGSVSTLTIQRTQQEDSAVYLCASSSVVSGELFFGEGSRLTVL.